This T cell receptor (beta chain) derives from a study of patients and donors after allogeneic stem cell transplantation. TCRdb independently ran MiXCR on the RT-PCR reads; one entry per CDR3 protein. The sample contains hundreds of thousands of distinct CDR3 sequences, about 37% of which appear only once. This clonotype occurred a few times. The receptor was isolated from a human donor who was either an allogeneic HSCT recipient or a stem cell or donor lymphocyte infusion donor (not recorded which). It is not recorded whose cells these are; they may come from a transplant donor. Sequencing was done on a sample of blood, either unsorted or a sorted T cell fraction (not recorded which).

CDR3 coding DNA: TGCAGCGCAAACCCCGGGTTTGGCTACACCTTC. Protein product: CSANPGFGYTF. This chain joins TRBV29-1 and TRBJ1-2; D gene uncertain. CDR3 length: 11 residues. CDR1 and CDR2 from the germline V gene are SQVTM and ANQGSEA. V lost 7 bases and J 7 bases, leaving 13 bases between the germline ends.